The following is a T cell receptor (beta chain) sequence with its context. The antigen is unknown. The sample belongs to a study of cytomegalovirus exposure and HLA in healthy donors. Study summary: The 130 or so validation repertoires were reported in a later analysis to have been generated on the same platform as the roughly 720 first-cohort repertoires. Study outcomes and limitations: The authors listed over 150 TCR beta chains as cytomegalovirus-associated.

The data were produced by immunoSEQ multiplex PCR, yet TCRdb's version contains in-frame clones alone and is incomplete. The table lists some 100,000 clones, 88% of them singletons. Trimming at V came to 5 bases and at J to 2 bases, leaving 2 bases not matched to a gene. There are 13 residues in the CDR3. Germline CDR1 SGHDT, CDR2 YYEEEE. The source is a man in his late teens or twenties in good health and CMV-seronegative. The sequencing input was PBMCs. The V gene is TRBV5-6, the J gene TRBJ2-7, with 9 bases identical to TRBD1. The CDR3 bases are TGTGCCAGCAGGGGGACAGGGACCTACGAGCAGTACTTC. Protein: CASRGTGTYEQYF.